The present T cell receptor (beta chain) was sequenced within a study of blood T cell repertoires in COVID-19. The overall study: Specimens from acute and convalescent COVID-19 originated in the United States, Italy and Spain. T cells, B-cell-depleted T cells, or PBMCs provided the cDNA or gDNA that served as material.

In the original processing: Amplification of reference gene primers provided the estimated nucleated cell counts. The data were produced by immunoSEQ multiplex PCR, yet TCRdb's version contains in-frame clones alone and is incomplete. V and J calls and clone size are given by that table; D and trimming were obtained from the DNA. The profile shows some 98,000 clones, approximately 84% of them singletons. CDR1 MNHEY and CDR2 SVGAGI come from the germline V gene. The CDR3 totals 15 residues. V trimming: 7 bases; J trimming: 4 bases; junction bases outside the gene matches: 11. The source is a man between 65 and 85 years old with acute or convalescent COVID-19. This chain links TRBV6-5 with TRBJ2-7, with 9 positions matching TRBD1. The sequencing sample was made of peripheral blood. Written as DNA, the CDR3 is TGTGCCAGCAAAACGGACAGGGGTGCAGGGTACGAGCAGTACTTC. Translation: CASKTDRGAGYEQYF.